This T cell receptor beta chain was sequenced during a study of cytomegalovirus exposure and HLA in healthy donors. General observations from the study: Roughly uniform sequencing depth across donors was assumed, possibly incorrectly.

As to this clone: Its antigen is not identified.

Primers: 60 Vbeta forward and 13 Jbeta reverse. Measured with immunoSEQ multiplex PCR; TCRdb has only the in-frame clones, and not every one. The sample has fewer than 150,000 clones, roughly 83% seen once; the top ten hold roughly 4.2%. This clonotype originated in a man aged 40-49 years in good health and CMV-seropositive. Material for sequencing was PBMCs.

In nucleotides, the CDR3 is TGTGCCAGCAGTTACTCGAAGGGGGGGGCTCCATACTTC. As protein: CASSYSKGGAPYF. This rearrangement joins TRBV6-5 to TRBJ2-5; tentatively, D is TRBD2 (7 bases). The CDR3 consists of 13 residues. Germline CDR1 reads MNHEY; CDR2 reads SVGAGI. V was cut by 0 bases and J by 14 bases, with 16 bases left in between.